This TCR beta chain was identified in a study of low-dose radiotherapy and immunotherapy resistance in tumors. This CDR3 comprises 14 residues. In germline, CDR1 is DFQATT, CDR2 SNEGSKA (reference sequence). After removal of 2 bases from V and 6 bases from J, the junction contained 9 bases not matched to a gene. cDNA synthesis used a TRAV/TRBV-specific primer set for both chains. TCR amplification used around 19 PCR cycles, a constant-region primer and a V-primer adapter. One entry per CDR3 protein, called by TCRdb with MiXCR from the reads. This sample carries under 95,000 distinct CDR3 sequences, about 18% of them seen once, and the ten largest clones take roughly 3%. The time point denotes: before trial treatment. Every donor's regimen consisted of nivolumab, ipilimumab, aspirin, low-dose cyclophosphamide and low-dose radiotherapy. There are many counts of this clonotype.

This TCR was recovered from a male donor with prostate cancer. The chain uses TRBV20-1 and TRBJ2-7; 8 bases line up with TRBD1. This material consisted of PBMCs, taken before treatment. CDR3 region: CSARPGQGRIEQYF. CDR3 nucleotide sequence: TGCAGTGCTAGACCTGGACAGGGTCGGATCGAGCAGTACTTC.